This T cell receptor beta chain was sequenced for a study of blood T cell repertoires in COVID-19. V lost 1 base, J lost 4 bases, and 14 bases lay in between. This CDR3 is built from 16 residues. Per the germline V gene, CDR1 is LNHDA and CDR2 is SQIVND (reference sequence). Cohorts were determined from participant-reported clinical history. Repertoires were generated with immunoSEQ multiplex PCR, while TCRdb's copy carries only in-frame clones and drops some. The sample has about 140,000 clones, approximately 79% seen once. This chain joins TRBV19 and TRBJ1-5; D gene uncertain. The receptor was isolated from a woman in her forties or fifties who had recovered from COVID-19. The sequenced sample was PBMCs or T cells enriched from blood (not recorded which). CDR3 coding DNA: TGTGCCAGTAGTATAGGGCAGGTCCTTAGGAATCAGCCCCAGCATTTT. This codes for CASSIGQVLRNQPQHF.